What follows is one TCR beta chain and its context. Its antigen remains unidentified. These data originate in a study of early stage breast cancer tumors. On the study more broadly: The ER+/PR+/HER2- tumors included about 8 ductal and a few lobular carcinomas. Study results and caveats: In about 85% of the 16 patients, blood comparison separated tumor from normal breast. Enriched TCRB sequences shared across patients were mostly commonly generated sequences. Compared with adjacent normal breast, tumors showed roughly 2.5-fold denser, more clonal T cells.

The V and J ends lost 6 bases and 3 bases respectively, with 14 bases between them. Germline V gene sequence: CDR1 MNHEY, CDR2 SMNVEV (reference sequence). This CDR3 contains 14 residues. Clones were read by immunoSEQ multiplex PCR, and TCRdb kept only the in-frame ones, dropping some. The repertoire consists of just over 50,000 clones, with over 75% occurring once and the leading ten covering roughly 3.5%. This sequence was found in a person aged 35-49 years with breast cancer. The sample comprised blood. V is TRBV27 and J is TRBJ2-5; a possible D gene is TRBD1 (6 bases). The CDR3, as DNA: TGTGCCAGCAGCCCCAGACGGACAGAAGAGACCCAGTACTTC. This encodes CASSPRRTEETQYF.